The rows below give T cell receptor beta chains drawn from one sample of a study of cytomegalovirus exposure and HLA in healthy donors. TCRdb's table, derived via immunoSEQ multiplex PCR, lists solely in-frame clones and lacks some. The data contain around 200,000 clones, approximately 80% of them singletons. The material sequenced was PBMCs. These receptors were collected from a woman aged 50 to 60 in good health and CMV-seropositive. Both conserved end residues are trimmed from each CDR3. The D gene is left open where the match is weak.

j_call,d_call,v_call,cdr3_aa
TRBJ2-7,-,TRBV27,ASRRDGSYEQY
TRBJ2-3,-,TRBV9,ASSPLSMSGADTQY
TRBJ2-1,-,TRBV6-4,ASSYSKGNEQF
TRBJ1-2,TRBD1,TRBV9,ASSVAGQGGPEGYT
TRBJ2-7,TRBD1,TRBV28,ASSAGTGNLGEQY
TRBJ2-7,-,TRBV5-6,ASSLDRGAAYEQY
TRBJ2-2,-,TRBV19,ASNFGGGELF
TRBJ2-7,-,TRBV5-6,ASSRIGTDEQY
TRBJ1-1,-,TRBV6-1,ASNRGGTEAF
TRBJ1-1,TRBD1,TRBV18,ASSPPQGVRTEAF
TRBJ1-1,-,TRBV19,ASQTVP
TRBJ2-1,-,TRBV7-9,ASSYTGTFNGEQF
TRBJ2-7,TRBD2,TRBV27,ASSSSGGTSYEQY
TRBJ2-1,-,TRBV5-1,ASSLGAGEQF
TRBJ1-2,-,TRBV6-5,ASSYEGSYGYT
TRBJ2-5,TRBD2,TRBV6-1,ASSDMWAGDFQETQY
TRBJ1-6,TRBD1,TRBV4-2,ASSGLTGGEDNSPLH